The next 18 T cell receptor beta chains were all read from a single sample in a study of T cell changes during pregnancy in multiple sclerosis. Libraries were prepared by immunoSEQ multiplex PCR; TCRdb keeps only in-frame clonotypes and omits some of them. The repertoire has under 85,000 clones, around nine tenths of them found once; the top ten carry 1.4% to 1.5%. Specimen: peripheral blood, collected in the third trimester of pregnancy. The receptor set was obtained from a female donor in good health, enrolled as a control in a pregnancy study.

The rearrangement uses TRBV18 and TRBJ1-2; 7 bases line up with TRBD1. The CDR3 has 14 residues. From germline, CDR1 is KGHSH and CDR2 LQKENI. V lost 0 bases to trimming and J lost 8 bases; unmatched junction nucleotides: 6. CDR3 DNA sequence: TGTGCCAGCTCACCACCCACAGGGGATCGCGGCTACACCTTC. It codes for CASSPPTGDRGYTF.

In nucleotides, the CDR3 is TGTGCCAGCAGCTTAGTAGTGGACACCGGTCGAGAAAAACTGTTTTTT. Amino acid sequence: CASSLVVDTGREKLFF. The V gene is TRBV7-9, the J gene TRBJ1-4; TRBD1 is a possible D gene (5 bases). The CDR3 length is 16 residues. Germline V gene sequence: CDR1 SEHNR, CDR2 FQNEAQ (reference sequence). Trimming removed 1 base from V and 8 bases from J, with 17 bases in between.

The V gene is TRBV30, the J gene TRBJ1-2; tentatively, D is TRBD1 (5 bases). The V gene lost 2 bases and the J gene lost 6 bases, with 7 bases spanning the gap. Looked up from germline, CDR1 is GTSNPN and CDR2 is SVGIG (reference sequence). The CDR3 spans 11 residues. Written as DNA, the CDR3 is TGTGCCTGGAGTCCCAGGGATGGCTACACCTTC. This codes for CAWSPRDGYTF.

The CDR3 here is CASSERKGGAYDYGYTF. In nucleotides, the CDR3 is TGTGCCAGCAGTGAGCGAAAGGGGGGGGCGTATGACTATGGCTACACCTTC. The V and J genes are TRBV6-1 and TRBJ1-2; a weak D match, TRBD1 (6 bases). The V gene's germline CDR1 is MNHNS and CDR2 SASEGT. CDR3 size: 17 residues. The V end lost 3 bases, the J end lost 3 bases, and 20 bases lay between the germline ends.

The chain couples TRBV4-1 to TRBJ2-2, with 8 bases that match TRBD1. Germline values: CDR1 MGHRA, CDR2 YSYEKL. The length of the CDR3 is 13 residues. Trimming took 5 bases from V and 6 from J; bases not matched to a gene: 2. The CDR3 region has the DNA TGCGCCAGCAGCTTCAGGGGGCCCGGGGAGCTGTTTTTT. Translation gives CASSFRGPGELFF.

This chain joins TRBV2 and TRBJ2-5, with 8 bases matching TRBD1. The CDR3 sequence is 14 residues long. The J segment lost 0 bases and the V segment lost 4 bases, leaving 1 base of the junction unmatched. From germline, CDR1 is SNHLY and CDR2 FYNNEI. The CDR3 DNA is TGTGCCAGCAGTGCGACAGGGGACCAAGAGACCCAGTACTTC. It specifies CASSATGDQETQYF.

The chain has TRBV5-6 and TRBJ1-4, with unresolved D. CDR1 is SGHDT, CDR2 YYEEEE, per germline. The CDR3 loop spans 14 amino acids. Trimming left V 2 bases short and J 1 base short, with 6 bases between. The CDR3 region is CASSFALTNEKLFF. The CDR3 DNA sequence: TGTGCCAGCAGCTTTGCACTAACTAATGAAAAACTGTTTTTT.

The chain joins TRBV9 to TRBJ1-6; 9 bases fit TRBD1. Trimming at V came to 3 bases and at J to 6 bases, leaving 4 bases not matched to a gene. The CDR3 extends over 15 amino acids. Germline V CDR1 and CDR2: SGDLS, YYNGEE. The CDR3: CASSGTGDGNSPLHF. CDR3 in DNA: TGTGCCAGCAGCGGGACAGGGGATGGTAATTCACCCCTCCACTTT.

This rearrangement joins TRBV27 to TRBJ1-1; D unclear. The CDR3 loop spans 13 amino acids. Germline V gives CDR1 MNHEY, CDR2 SMNVEV (reference sequence). Trimming removed 3 bases from V and 8 bases from J, with 13 bases in between. Here the CDR3 DNA reads TGTGCCAGCAGTTTGGTTTGGGAGTCCGAAGCTTTCTTT. Residues: CASSLVWESEAFF.

The chain uses TRBV7-9 and TRBJ2-1; tentatively, D is TRBD2 (5 bases). V lost 5 bases, J lost 5 bases, and 10 bases lay in between. Germline V lookup: CDR1 SEHNR, CDR2 FQNEAQ (reference sequence). CDR3 size: 13 residues. CDR3 residues: CASSPEVDNEQFF. DNA for the CDR3: TGTGCCAGCAGCCCGGAGGTAGACAATGAGCAGTTCTTC. The whole variable domain, filled in from reference TRBV7-9 and TRBJ2-1, reads DTGVSQNPRHKITKRGQNVTFRCDPISEHNRLYWYRQTLGQGPEFLTYFQNEAQLEKSRLLSDRFSAERPKGSFSTLEIQRTEQGDSAMYLCASSPEVDNEQFFGPGTRLTVL.

In regard to this clone: This could be a read error, since a much larger clone is one nucleotide away. V usage is TRBV19 and J usage is TRBJ2-3; D gene ambiguous. Germline lookup yields CDR1 LNHDA and CDR2 SQIVND (reference sequence). V lost 5 bases and J 2 bases, leaving 17 bases between the germline ends. This CDR3 is built from 16 residues. The CDR3 DNA reads TGTGCCAGTAGTGGTTGGTCAGGCCCCCTCACAGATACGCAGTATTTT. Residues: CASSGWSGPLTDTQYF.

The chain links TRBV29-1 to TRBJ1-1, with a possible D match to TRBD1 (6 bases). V was shortened by 6 bases and J by 4 bases, with 18 bases between the two germline ends. Germline V gives CDR1 SQVTM, CDR2 ANQGSEA. The CDR3 spans 14 residues. This chain's CDR3 is CSVGRQDLGTEAFF. DNA of the CDR3: TGCAGCGTGGGGAGACAGGACCTGGGCACTGAAGCTTTCTTT.

The chain uses TRBV19 and TRBJ2-1; tentative D call: TRBD2 (7 bases). The germline V gene encodes CDR1 LNHDA and CDR2 SQIVND (reference sequence). The CDR3 length is 15 residues. With 8 bases removed from V and 0 bases from J, the gap between germline ends came to 14 bases. CDR3: CASGQGGGSYNEQFF. The CDR3 DNA reads as TGTGCCAGTGGGCAAGGGGGGGGCTCCTACAATGAGCAGTTCTTC.

The V and J genes are TRBV29-1 and TRBJ2-3; D perhaps matches TRBD1 (6 bases). V lost 3 bases, J lost 5 bases, and 9 bases lay in between. The CDR3 spans 12 residues. Germline V lookup: CDR1 SQVTM, CDR2 ANQGSEA. The CDR3 DNA follows: TGCAGCGTTGACTTACAGGGAGATACGCAGTATTTT. Protein: CSVDLQGDTQYF.

This chain connects TRBV6-1 to TRBJ1-3, with D uncertain. In germline, CDR1 is MNHNS, CDR2 SASEGT. The CDR3 extends over 16 amino acids. V was cut by 0 bases and J by 0 bases, with 9 bases left in between. This CDR3 is CASSEAGILSGNTIYF. The CDR3 nucleotides are TGTGCCAGCAGTGAAGCGGGCATACTCTCTGGAAACACCATATATTTT.

V usage is TRBV5-1 and J usage is TRBJ2-5, with TRBD2 matching over 11 bases. This CDR3 comprises 15 residues. The V segment lost 2 bases and the J segment 1 base; nucleotides outside the gene matches: 1. CDR1 is SGHRS and CDR2 is YFSETQ in the germline V gene. CDR3: CASSLTSGGQETQYF. CDR3 nucleotides: TGCGCCAGCAGCTTAACTAGCGGGGGCCAAGAGACCCAGTACTTC.

DNA for the CDR3: TGTGCCAGCAGCGTAGTGGGAGTCTACAATGAGCAGTTCTTC. Protein: CASSVVGVYNEQFF. V is TRBV9 and J is TRBJ2-1, with D maybe TRBD2 (5 bases). Germline CDR1 and CDR2: SGDLS and YYNGEE. V shed 0 bases and J shed 3 bases, with 7 bases lying between them. The CDR3 totals 14 residues.

This sequence joins TRBV28 and TRBJ2-7, with D perhaps matching TRBD1 (6 bases). CDR1 MDHEN and CDR2 SYDVKM come from the germline V gene. V was shortened by 10 bases and J by 0 bases, with 13 bases between the two germline ends. This CDR3 is built from 13 residues. The CDR3 bases are TGTGCCACCAGCAGGGGTCTCTCCTACGAGCAGTACTTC. Its protein product is CATSRGLSYEQYF.